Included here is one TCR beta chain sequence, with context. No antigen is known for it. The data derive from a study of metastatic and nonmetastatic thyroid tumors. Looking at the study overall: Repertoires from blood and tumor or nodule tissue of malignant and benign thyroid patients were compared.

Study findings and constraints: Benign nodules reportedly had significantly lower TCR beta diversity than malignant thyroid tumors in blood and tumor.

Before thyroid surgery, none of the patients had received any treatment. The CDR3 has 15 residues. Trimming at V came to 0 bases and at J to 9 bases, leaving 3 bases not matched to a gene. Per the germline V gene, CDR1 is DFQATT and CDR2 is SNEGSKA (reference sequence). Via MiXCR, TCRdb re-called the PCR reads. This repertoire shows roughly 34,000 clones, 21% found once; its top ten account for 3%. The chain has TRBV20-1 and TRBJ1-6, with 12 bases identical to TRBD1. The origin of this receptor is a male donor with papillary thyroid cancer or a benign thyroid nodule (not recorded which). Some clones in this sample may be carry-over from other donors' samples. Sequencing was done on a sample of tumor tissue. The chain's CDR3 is CSARDRDRGRSPLHF. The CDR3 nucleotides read TGCAGTGCTAGAGACCGGGACAGGGGGCGTTCACCCCTCCACTTT.